The 17 T cell receptor beta chains reported below all come from one sample, sequenced in a study of blood T cell repertoires in COVID-19. Here immunoSEQ multiplex PCR was the method, and the copy in TCRdb shows in-frame clones only, minus some. The table shows about 190,000 clones, with around 88% occurring only once. Sequenced material: peripheral blood. These receptors came from a woman in her twenties or thirties with acute or convalescent COVID-19.

The chain carries TRBV6-5 and TRBJ1-3, with a possible D match to TRBD1 (5 bases). Germline values: CDR1 MNHEY, CDR2 SVGAGI. V was shortened by 8 bases and J by 1 base, with 12 bases between the two germline ends. This CDR3 spans 14 amino acids. CDR3 sequence (DNA): TGTGCCAGCGGCGACCGACAGTCTGGAAACACCATATATTTT. It encodes CASGDRQSGNTIYF.

This chain links TRBV5-4 with TRBJ2-5; 12 bases map to TRBD2. The CDR3 consists of 16 residues. Looked up from germline, CDR1 is SGHNT and CDR2 is YYREEE (reference sequence). The junction had 2 bases not matched to a gene; V was cut back by 1 base and J by 1 base. The CDR3 DNA sequence: TGTGCCAGCAGCTTGACTAGCGGGAGGTTCCAAGAGACCCAGTACTTC. Protein product: CASSLTSGRFQETQYF.

V is TRBV19 and J is TRBJ2-2, with D perhaps matching TRBD1 (6 bases). Germline CDR1 is LNHDA and CDR2 is SQIVND (reference sequence). Trimming took off 3 bases at V and 3 bases at J, with 8 bases between the two ends. The CDR3 loop spans 14 amino acids. The CDR3 loop is CASSIGQYTGELFF. DNA of the CDR3: TGTGCCAGTAGTATCGGACAGTACACCGGGGAGCTGTTTTTT.

The rearrangement joins TRBV6-5 to TRBJ2-1; D possibly corresponds to TRBD2 (5 bases). Per germline, CDR1 MNHEY and CDR2 SVGAGI. Trimming shortened V by 7 bases and J by 8 bases, and 12 bases separated the two germline ends. The CDR3 totals 12 residues. The CDR3 is CASTLPSYEQFF. As DNA, the CDR3 is TGTGCCAGCACCCTGCCTAGCTATGAGCAGTTCTTC.

The rearrangement links TRBV6-5 to TRBJ2-1; possible D gene TRBD2, 6 bases. Trimming left V 0 bases short and J 3 bases short, with 6 bases between. This CDR3 region has 14 residues. Germline V CDR1 and CDR2: MNHEY, SVGAGI. The CDR3 spells CASSYSGGYNEQFF. In DNA, the CDR3 is TGTGCCAGCAGTTACTCGGGGGGCTACAATGAGCAGTTCTTC.

The chain employs TRBV2 and TRBJ1-1; D remains unclear. The germline gives CDR1 SNHLY, CDR2 FYNNEI. The CDR3 consists of 14 residues. Trimming left V 2 bases short and J 3 bases short, with 10 bases between. CDR3 amino acids: CASSEQPGYTEAFF. The CDR3 nucleotides read TGTGCCAGCAGTGAACAGCCGGGGTACACTGAAGCTTTCTTT. Looking up the rest from reference TRBV2 and TRBJ1-1 gives the full variable domain: EPEVTQTPSHQVTQMGQEVILRCVPISNHLYFYWYRQILGQKVEFLVSFYNNEISEKSEIFDDQFSVERPDGSNFTLKIRSTKLEDSAMYFCASSEQPGYTEAFFGQGTRLTVV.

This rearrangement joins TRBV11-3 to TRBJ2-1; 7 bases fit TRBD1. The germline CDR1 and CDR2 sequences are SGHNT and YENEEA. After removal of 3 bases from V and 14 bases from J, the junction contained 13 bases not matched to a gene. The CDR3 loop spans 14 amino acids. The CDR3 sequence is CASSFSSDRAEEFF. CDR3 bases: TGTGCCAGCAGCTTTTCATCAGACAGGGCAGAGGAGTTCTTC.

The rearrangement links TRBV27 to TRBJ2-5; D perhaps matches TRBD2 (6 bases). This CDR3 contains 11 residues. Germline lookup yields CDR1 MNHEY and CDR2 SMNVEV (reference sequence). Deletions cut 7 bases from V and 6 bases from J, with 9 bases between. The CDR3 DNA is TGTGCCAGCATCGGGGGTAAGACCCAGTACTTC. It yields the protein CASIGGKTQYF.

This clone was recorded once. The V gene is TRBV7-2, the J gene TRBJ2-7; 7 bases agree with TRBD2. This CDR3 has 14 residues. V dropped 1 base and J dropped 3; count of bases not matched to a gene: 3. Looked up from germline, CDR1 is SGHTA and CDR2 is FQGNSA. As DNA, the CDR3 is TGTGCCAGCAGCTTAGGCGGGACTATCTACGAGCAGTACTTC. Its translation: CASSLGGTIYEQYF.

The V call is TRBV6-5, the J call TRBJ2-1, with D perhaps matching TRBD2 (6 bases). Germline loops: CDR1 MNHEY, CDR2 SVGAGI. The length of the CDR3 is 15 residues. V dropped 6 bases and J dropped 2 bases, with 14 bases sitting between them. The CDR3 spells CASSPGVAAYNEQFF. CDR3 nucleotide sequence: TGTGCCAGCAGCCCGGGGGTAGCGGCCTACAATGAGCAGTTCTTC.

The chain recombines TRBV5-1 with TRBJ2-5; perhaps TRBD1 as D (5 bases). This CDR3 is built from 13 residues. Trimming took off 5 bases at V and 2 bases at J, with 10 bases between the two ends. Germline values: CDR1 SGHRS, CDR2 YFSETQ. The CDR3 coding sequence is TGCGCCAGCAGAGCGCGACAGCAAGAGACCCAGTACTTC. Its translation is CASRARQQETQYF.

V usage is TRBV7-2 and J usage is TRBJ1-3; possible D gene TRBD1, 6 bases. V lost 6 bases and J lost 4, with 10 bases in between. The CDR3 covers 13 residues. Germline assignment: CDR1 SGHTA and CDR2 FQGNSA. CDR3 amino acids: CASSNREGNTIYF. CDR3 bases: TGTGCCAGCAGTAACAGGGAAGGAAACACCATATATTTT.

This chain links TRBV5-5 with TRBJ2-1; D is perhaps TRBD2 (6 bases). V lost 2 bases to trimming and J lost 0 bases, with 15 bases between them. This CDR3 contains 17 residues. CDR1 is SGHKS, CDR2 YYEKEE, per germline (reference sequence). CDR3 in DNA: TGTGCCAGCAGCTTCGCCGGCGGGGACCCCTCCTACAATGAGCAGTTCTTC. Its translation is CASSFAGGDPSYNEQFF.

This clone showed up just once. The CDR3 region has the DNA TGTGCCAGCAGTCGTAGCTCCTACGAGCAGTACTTC. Encoded protein: CASSRSSYEQYF. The chain uses TRBV27 and TRBJ2-7; D ambiguous. This CDR3 comprises 12 residues. The V gene's germline CDR1 is MNHEY and CDR2 SMNVEV (reference sequence). V shed 5 bases and J shed 0 bases, with 5 bases lying between them.

The chain links TRBV9 to TRBJ2-5, with 7 positions matching TRBD1. The CDR3 has 12 residues. Trimming took 4 bases from V and 4 from J; bases not matched to a gene: 1. Germline CDR1 SGDLS, CDR2 YYNGEE. The CDR3 spells CASSRDRETQYF. CDR3 nucleotides: TGTGCCAGCAGCCGGGACAGAGAGACCCAGTACTTC.

The chain is built from TRBV19 and TRBJ2-2, with D possibly TRBD1 on 6 matching bases. V was trimmed by 5 bases and J by 7 bases, leaving 14 bases between them. The germline V gene encodes CDR1 LNHDA and CDR2 SQIVND (reference sequence). CDR3 size: 14 residues. CDR3 coding DNA: TGTGCCAGTAGTGAACAGGGAGTAGGCGGGGAGCTGTTTTTT. The encoded protein is CASSEQGVGGELFF.

The J gene is TRBJ1-3, the V gene TRBV5-6; 7 bases line up with TRBD1. Germline loops: CDR1 SGHDT, CDR2 YYEEEE. CDR3 size: 15 residues. The ends lost 0 bases at V and 2 bases at J; junction bases unmatched: 2. In nucleotides, the CDR3 is TGTGCCAGCAGCTTGGTAGGGACAGCTGGAAACACCATATATTTT. This sequence encodes CASSLVGTAGNTIYF.